This TCR beta chain emerged from a study of blood T cell repertoires in COVID-19 (dated by TCRdb to 2018 to 2021). Study-wide context: Recovered participants in ImmuneRACE Cohort 3 were defined by two consecutive negative NP/OP PCR tests, clearance by a healthcare professional, or resolution of symptoms. Samples from collaborators originated in the United States, Italy and Spain and spanned both the acute and convalescent phases of COVID-19. The prospective study material was composed of cDNA or gDNA derived from T cells, B-cell-depleted T cells, or PBMCs. Subjects who had been exposed to COVID-19, were actively infected with it, or had recovered from it provided the deeply sampled blood TCRbeta repertoires that made up the dataset. A freely available public database, intended as a resource for researchers studying the immune response to SARS-CoV-2, is where the repertoires were released. Samples came from the ongoing ImmuneRACE study (first 160 participants) plus 1,254 subjects from 6 global collaborators. A de-identified subject ID, COVID-19 status, age in years and sex were almost always included in the sample metadata. HLA class I and class II types, where available, came from metadata supplied by the sample provider rather than from assay-based typing.

As concerns this clone: What this receptor recognizes is not known. Qualities for individual bases were not recorded, and no much larger clone is one base off.

Participants in the prospective study were enrolled through a virtual design, were aged roughly 18 to 95 years, and lived in fewer than 30 United States geographic areas. To assign participants to cohorts, the prospective study relied on clinical history that participants themselves reported in a screening survey and a study questionnaire. In the prospective study, mobile phlebotomists collected whole blood, serum and a nasopharyngeal or oropharyngeal swab from each participant. Participants in the prospective study had the option to provide additional blood draws and questionnaires over a roughly 2-month period. Before DNA extraction, blood samples from the prospective study were shipped at room temperature or frozen. The immunoSEQ Assay, a bias-controlled multiplex PCR, was used to amplify TCRbeta CDR3 regions from genomic DNA. For the original study's pipeline: Within the assay, amplification of reference gene primers was used to estimate how many nucleated cells each sample contained. To quantify the absolute abundance of each unique TCRbeta CDR3 rearrangement, sequence reads were collapsed and filtered. For each sample, productive Simpson clonality was calculated as the square root of Simpson's diversity index over productive rearrangements. What TCRdb holds here is the immuneACCESS table cut down to in-frame rearrangements. Part of the clones is not present; checked against another copy, under half of the missing clones reflect an unresolved V gene, and the others are unexplained. The V and J calls and clone size come from that table; D and trimming were worked out from the DNA. The sample yields 200,000 to 250,000 clones; roughly nine tenths were counted once. Clones ranked in the top ten supply over 3% of the sample.

Points the paper makes about the study in general: The quantity of clinical and demographic metadata differed by source and by participant and was supplied without curation.

Reading the germline V gene (reference sequence) gives CDR1 WNHNN and CDR2 SYGVQD. The trim is 0 bases for V and 5 bases for J, with a gap of 7 bases between the germline ends. CDR3 length: 13 amino acids, cysteine to phenylalanine. Only the CDR3 DNA stays, 39 bases, in frame from base 1. The sample consisted of PBMCs or T cells enriched from blood (not recorded which). The sequence derives from a woman between 45 and 65 years old in a cohort exposed to, infected with or recovered from COVID-19 (not recorded which). Recombination connected TRBV10-1 to TRBJ2-5; perhaps TRBD2 is the D gene, with 5 bases matching. The nucleotide sequence reads TGCGCCAGCAGTGAGTCTCGGAGGGAGACCCAGTACTTC. It encodes CASSESRRETQYF.